The 14 T cell receptor beta chains given below trace back to one sample, sequenced in a study of persistence of HIV-infected CD4 T cells. For these TCRs, the target antigens are not known. The stimulus was an HIV-1 Gag 15-mer peptide pool, approximately 0.93 ug/peptide/mL. CD40L/CD69 double-negative CD45RO-high memory CD4+ T cells were collected. Sequencing used immunoSEQ version 4 in survey mode. This table comes from immunoSEQ multiplex PCR, and its TCRdb copy is limited to in-frame clones, with some not included. Of about 40,000 clones listed, approximately 80% were seen once; the top ten hold 13% to 15%. The sequencing here drew on CD4+ T cells sorted from PBMCs after approximately 19-hour stimulation, taken from a patient who received antiretroviral therapy. The source is an adult man with HIV who was CMV-seropositive.

V and J are TRBV7-3 and TRBJ1-1, with D uncertain. Trimming shortened V by 0 bases and J by 5 bases, and 7 bases separated the two germline ends. CDR3 length: 13 amino acids. Germline V gene lookup returns CDR1 SGHTA and CDR2 FQGTGA. Here the CDR3 reads CASSLTTATEAFF. DNA of the CDR3: TGTGCCAGCAGCTTAACGACGGCTACTGAAGCTTTCTTT.

CDR3 DNA: TGTGCCTGGAGTGTACTGGGACTAGCGGCTTACAATGAGCAGTTCTTC. It is translated as CAWSVLGLAAYNEQFF. This chain connects TRBV30 to TRBJ2-1, with TRBD2 identical over 11 bases. Germline CDR1 and CDR2: GTSNPN and SVGIG (reference sequence). This CDR3 region has 16 residues. V was pared by 0 bases and J by 4 bases, with 5 bases of the junction left unmatched.

J is TRBJ2-2 and V is TRBV2; 10 positions agree with TRBD1. V gave up 7 bases and J gave up 3 bases; unmatched junction bases: 5. The CDR3 is 15 amino acids. Germline CDR1 reads SNHLY; CDR2 reads FYNNEI. In DNA form, the CDR3 reads TGTGCCAGCAAAGAGACAGGGGGCTACACCGGGGAGCTGTTTTTT. Translation gives CASKETGGYTGELFF.

The rearrangement links TRBV28 to TRBJ1-6, with unresolved D. In germline, CDR1 is MDHEN, CDR2 SYDVKM. V gave up 10 bases and J gave up 7 bases, with 11 bases separating them. This CDR3 is 12 amino acids long. CDR3: CAIDGRNSPLHF. The CDR3 nucleotides read TGTGCCATTGACGGGAGGAATTCACCCCTCCACTTT.

This clone was seen a handful of times. This chain connects TRBV2 to TRBJ2-7, with 8 bases lining up with TRBD1. Germline V lookup: CDR1 SNHLY, CDR2 FYNNEI. The V and J ends lost 2 bases and 5 bases, in that order; junction bases with no gene match: 8. CDR3 length: 15 residues. The CDR3 protein is CASSEQGARKDEQYF. The DNA for the CDR3 is TGTGCCAGCAGTGAACAGGGGGCGAGGAAGGACGAGCAGTACTTC.

This chain connects TRBV5-4 to TRBJ1-2; D might be TRBD1 (5 bases). The CDR3 has 12 amino acids. Germline V CDR1 and CDR2: SGHNT, YYREEE (reference sequence). Trimming removed 4 bases from V and 6 bases from J, with 10 bases in between. The CDR3 protein is CASSPRGDGYTF. The CDR3 DNA reads TGTGCCAGCAGCCCGCGGGGGGATGGCTACACCTTC.

V gene TRBV28 combines with J gene TRBJ1-6, with D uncertain. Trimming shortened V by 10 bases and J by 0 bases, and 7 bases separated the two germline ends. CDR1 MDHEN and CDR2 SYDVKM come from the germline V gene. The CDR3 loop spans 13 amino acids. The CDR3 is CATRSSYNSPLHF. The CDR3 DNA sequence: TGTGCCACCCGGAGCTCCTATAATTCACCCCTCCACTTT. The full variable domain, rest sourced from reference TRBV28 and TRBJ1-6, is DVKVTQSSRYLVKRTGEKVFLECVQDMDHENMFWYRQDPGLGLRLIYFSYDVKMKEKGDIPEGYSVSREKKERFSLILESASTNQTSMYLCATRSSYNSPLHFGNGTRLTVT.

The V and J genes are TRBV30 and TRBJ1-1; 7 bases map to TRBD1. The CDR3 has 14 amino acids. J lost 5 bases, V lost 0 bases, and 6 bases had no gene match. CDR1 and CDR2 from the germline V gene are GTSNPN and SVGIG (reference sequence). CDR3 bases: TGTGCCTGGAGTGTATACAGGGGTGGGACTGAAGCTTTCTTT. Its translation is CAWSVYRGGTEAFF.

A single count supports this clone. The DNA for the CDR3 is TGTGCCACCAGCAGAGGAGGACTGGTATACAATGAGCAGTTCTTC. Its protein product is CATSRGGLVYNEQFF. V is TRBV15 and J is TRBJ2-1; D is perhaps TRBD2 (5 bases). Between the trimmed V and J ends, which lost 1 base and 4 bases, there was a span of 11 bases. Germline V gene sequence: CDR1 LNHNV, CDR2 YYDKDF (reference sequence). This CDR3 region has 15 residues.

This clone was seen a handful of times. The chain combines TRBV10-1 with TRBJ1-6; the D is unclear. Trimming removed 5 bases at V and 8 bases at J, with 10 bases between. Looked up from germline, CDR1 is WNHNN and CDR2 is SYGVQD (reference sequence). The CDR3 totals 13 residues. CDR3 loop: CASSRGIDSPLHF. CDR3 nucleotides: TGCGCCAGCAGTCGCGGGATCGATTCACCCCTCCACTTT.

This clone appeared a few times. The gene calls are TRBV6-5 and TRBJ2-1, with 7 bases identical to TRBD1. CDR3 length equals 15 residues. Losses at the gene ends were 4 bases for V and 0 bases for J; bases not matched to a gene: 3. Germline CDR1 MNHEY, CDR2 SVGAGI. CDR3 nucleotide sequence: TGTGCCAGCAGTTCGGACAGGAGCTCCTACAATGAGCAGTTCTTC. It encodes CASSSDRSSYNEQFF.

This rearrangement joins TRBV5-1 to TRBJ1-1; D is unresolved. The CDR3 is 14 residues long. Germline CDR1 and CDR2: SGHRS and YFSETQ. V lost 0 bases to trimming and J lost 0 bases, with 6 bases between them. The chain's CDR3 is CASSLVQLNTEAFF. The CDR3 coding sequence is TGCGCCAGCAGCTTGGTTCAGCTGAACACTGAAGCTTTCTTT.

This chain uses TRBV9 with TRBJ1-3; no clear D gene. There are 14 residues in the CDR3. V lost 3 bases to trimming and J lost 2 bases, with 9 bases between them. Germline CDR1 SGDLS, CDR2 YYNGEE. For the CDR3, the DNA is TGTGCCAGCAGCGCCCGGACTGCTGGAAACACCATATATTTT. Amino acids: CASSARTAGNTIYF.

This sequence joins TRBV10-1 and TRBJ2-7; D is uncertain. CDR1 is WNHNN and CDR2 is SYGVQD in the germline V gene (reference sequence). The CDR3 totals 14 residues. Trimming shortened V by 1 base and J by 3 bases, and 10 bases separated the two germline ends. CDR3 sequence reads: CASSEYRSFYEQYF. The CDR3, as DNA: TGCGCCAGCAGTGAGTACCGATCCTTCTACGAGCAGTACTTC.